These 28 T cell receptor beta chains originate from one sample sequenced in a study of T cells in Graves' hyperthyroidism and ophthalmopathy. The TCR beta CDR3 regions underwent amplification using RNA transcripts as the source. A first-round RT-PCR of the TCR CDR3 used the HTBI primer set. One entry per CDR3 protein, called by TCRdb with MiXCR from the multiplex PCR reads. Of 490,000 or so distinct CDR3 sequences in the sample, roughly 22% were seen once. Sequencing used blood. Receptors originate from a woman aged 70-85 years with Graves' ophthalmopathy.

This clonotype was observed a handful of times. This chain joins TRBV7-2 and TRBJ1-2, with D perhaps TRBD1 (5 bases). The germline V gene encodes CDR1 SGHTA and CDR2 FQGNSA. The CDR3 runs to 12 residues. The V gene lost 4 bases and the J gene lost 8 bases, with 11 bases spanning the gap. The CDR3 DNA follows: TGTGCCAGCAGCTCCCGGTGGGACGGCTACACCTTC. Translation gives CASSSRWDGYTF.

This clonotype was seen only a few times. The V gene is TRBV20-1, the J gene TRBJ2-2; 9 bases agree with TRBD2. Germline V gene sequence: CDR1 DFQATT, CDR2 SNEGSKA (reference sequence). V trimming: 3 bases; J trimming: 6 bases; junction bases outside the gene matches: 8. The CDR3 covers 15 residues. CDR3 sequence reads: CSASYASGKAGELFF. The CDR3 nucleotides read TGCAGTGCTAGCTATGCTAGCGGGAAAGCCGGGGAGCTGTTTTTT.

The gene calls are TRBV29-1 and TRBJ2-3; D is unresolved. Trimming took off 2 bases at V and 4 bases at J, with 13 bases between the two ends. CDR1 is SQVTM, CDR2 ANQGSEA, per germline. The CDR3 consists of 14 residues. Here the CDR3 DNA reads TGCAGCGTTGAACTGGGGATTGGGGCAGATACGCAGTATTTT. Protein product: CSVELGIGADTQYF.

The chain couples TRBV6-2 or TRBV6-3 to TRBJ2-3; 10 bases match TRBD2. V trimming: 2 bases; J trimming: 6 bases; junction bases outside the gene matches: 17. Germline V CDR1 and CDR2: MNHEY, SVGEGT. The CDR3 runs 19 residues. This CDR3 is CASSYPKGRTSGLTDTQYF. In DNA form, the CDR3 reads TGTGCCAGCAGTTACCCGAAGGGTCGGACTAGCGGCCTCACGGATACGCAGTATTTT.

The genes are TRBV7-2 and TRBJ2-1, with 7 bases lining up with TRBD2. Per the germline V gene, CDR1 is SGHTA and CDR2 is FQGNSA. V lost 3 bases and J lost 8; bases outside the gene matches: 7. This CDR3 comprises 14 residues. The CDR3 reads CASSFGLAAYEQFF. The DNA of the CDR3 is TGTGCCAGCAGCTTTGGGCTAGCGGCCTATGAGCAGTTCTTC.

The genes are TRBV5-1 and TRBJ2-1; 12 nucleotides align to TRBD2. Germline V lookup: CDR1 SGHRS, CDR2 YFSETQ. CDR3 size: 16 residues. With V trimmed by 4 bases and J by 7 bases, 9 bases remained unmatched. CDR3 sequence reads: CASSGRTSGMRNEQFF. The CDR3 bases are TGCGCCAGCAGCGGCCGGACTAGCGGGATGAGGAATGAGCAGTTCTTC.

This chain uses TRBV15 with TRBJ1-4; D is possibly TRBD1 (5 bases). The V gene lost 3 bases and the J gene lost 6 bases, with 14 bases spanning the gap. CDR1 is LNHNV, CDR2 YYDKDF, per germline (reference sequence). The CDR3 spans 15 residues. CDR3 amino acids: CATSRPGVGDEKLFF. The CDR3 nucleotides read TGTGCCACCAGCAGGCCCGGTGTGGGGGATGAAAAACTGTTTTTT. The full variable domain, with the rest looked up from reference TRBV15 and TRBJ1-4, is DAMVIQNPRYQVTQFGKPVTLSCSQTLNHNVMYWYQQKSSQAPKLLFHYYDKDFNNEADTPDNFQSRRPNTSFCFLDIRSPGLGDTAMYLCATSRPGVGDEKLFFGSGTQLSVL.

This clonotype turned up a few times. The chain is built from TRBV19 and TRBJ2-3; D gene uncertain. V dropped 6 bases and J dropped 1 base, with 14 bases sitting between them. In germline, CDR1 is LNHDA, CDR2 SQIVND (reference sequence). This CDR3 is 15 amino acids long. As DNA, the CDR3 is TGTGCCAGTAGCTCGGCCGGGTTTCGCACAGATACGCAGTATTTT. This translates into CASSSAGFRTDTQYF.

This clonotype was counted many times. DNA for the CDR3: TGTGCCAGTAGTTTCTCAGGAGATCAAGAGACCCAGTACTTC. It is translated as CASSFSGDQETQYF. The chain joins TRBV19 to TRBJ2-5; D is ambiguous. Germline lookup yields CDR1 LNHDA and CDR2 SQIVND (reference sequence). This CDR3 region has 14 residues. V lost 5 bases and J lost 2, with 12 bases in between.

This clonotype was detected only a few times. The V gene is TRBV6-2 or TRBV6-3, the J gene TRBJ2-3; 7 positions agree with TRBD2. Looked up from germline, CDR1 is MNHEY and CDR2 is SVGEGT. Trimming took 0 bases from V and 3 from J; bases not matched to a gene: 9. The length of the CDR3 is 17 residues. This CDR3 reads CASSYSIAGVQTDTQYF. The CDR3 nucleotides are TGTGCCAGCAGTTACTCGATCGCGGGAGTTCAGACAGATACGCAGTATTTT.

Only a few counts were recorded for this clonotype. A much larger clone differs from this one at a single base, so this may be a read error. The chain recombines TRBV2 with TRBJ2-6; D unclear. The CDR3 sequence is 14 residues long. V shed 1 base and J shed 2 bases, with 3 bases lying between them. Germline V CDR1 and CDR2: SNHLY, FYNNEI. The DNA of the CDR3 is TGTGCCAGCAGTGAAGGGACTGGGGCCAACGTCCTGACTTTC. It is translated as CASSEGTGANVLTF.

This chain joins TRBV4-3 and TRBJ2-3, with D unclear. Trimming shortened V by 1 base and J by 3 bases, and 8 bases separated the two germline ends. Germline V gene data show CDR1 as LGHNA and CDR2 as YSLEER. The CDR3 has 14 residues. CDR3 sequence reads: CASSQGVRTDTQYF. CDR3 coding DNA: TGCGCCAGCAGCCAAGGGGTTAGAACAGATACGCAGTATTTT.

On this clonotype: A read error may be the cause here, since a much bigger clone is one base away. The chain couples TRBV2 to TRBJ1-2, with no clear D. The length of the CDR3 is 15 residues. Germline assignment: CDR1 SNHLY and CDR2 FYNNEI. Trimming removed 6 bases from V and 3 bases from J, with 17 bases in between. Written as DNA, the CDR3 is TGTGCCAGCAGCCCGACTGCAGTACGGGACTATGGCTACACCTTC. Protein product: CASSPTAVRDYGYTF.

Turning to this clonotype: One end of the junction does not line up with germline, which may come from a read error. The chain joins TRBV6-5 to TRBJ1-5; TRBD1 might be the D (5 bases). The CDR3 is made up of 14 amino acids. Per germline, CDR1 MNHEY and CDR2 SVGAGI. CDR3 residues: CANSYSGGNQPQHF. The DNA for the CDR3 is TGTGCCAACAGTTACTCGGGGGGCAATCAGCCCCAGCATTTT.

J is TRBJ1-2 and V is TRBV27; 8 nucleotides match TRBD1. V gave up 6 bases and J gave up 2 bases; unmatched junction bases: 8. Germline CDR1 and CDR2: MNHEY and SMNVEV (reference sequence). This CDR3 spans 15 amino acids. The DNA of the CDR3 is TGTGCCAGCAGCACCCGTTACAGGGGGAACTATGGCTACACCTTC. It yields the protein CASSTRYRGNYGYTF.

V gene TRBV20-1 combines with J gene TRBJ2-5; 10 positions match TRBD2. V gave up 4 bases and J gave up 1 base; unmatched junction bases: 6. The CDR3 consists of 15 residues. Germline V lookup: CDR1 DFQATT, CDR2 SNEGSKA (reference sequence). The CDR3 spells CSAKSSGSFQETQYF. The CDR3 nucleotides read TGCAGTGCTAAGTCTAGCGGGAGTTTCCAAGAGACCCAGTACTTC.

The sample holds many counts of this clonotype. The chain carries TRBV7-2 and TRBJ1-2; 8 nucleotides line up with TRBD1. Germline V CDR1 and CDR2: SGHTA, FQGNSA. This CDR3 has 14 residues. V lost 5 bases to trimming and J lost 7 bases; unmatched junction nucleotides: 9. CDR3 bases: TGTGCCAGCAGCCCCGACAGGGGTTTGGGTGGCTACACCTTC. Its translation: CASSPDRGLGGYTF.

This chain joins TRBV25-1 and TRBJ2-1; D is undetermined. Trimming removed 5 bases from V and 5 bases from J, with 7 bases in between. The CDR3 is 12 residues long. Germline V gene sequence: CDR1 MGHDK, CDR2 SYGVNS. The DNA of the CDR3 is TGTGCCAGCAGTATAAGCGACAATGAGCAGTTCTTC. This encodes CASSISDNEQFF.

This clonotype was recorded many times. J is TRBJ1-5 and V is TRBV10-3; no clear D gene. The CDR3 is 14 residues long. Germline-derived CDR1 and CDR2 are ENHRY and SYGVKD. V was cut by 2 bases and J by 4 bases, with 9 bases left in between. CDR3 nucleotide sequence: TGTGCCATCAGTGAGGACCCTTATAATCAGCCCCAGCATTTT. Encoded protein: CAISEDPYNQPQHF.

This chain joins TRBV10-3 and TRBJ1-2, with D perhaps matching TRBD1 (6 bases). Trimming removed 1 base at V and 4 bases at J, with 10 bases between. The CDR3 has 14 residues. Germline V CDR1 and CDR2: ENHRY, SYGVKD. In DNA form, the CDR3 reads TGTGCCATCAGTGAGTACAGGGCCAGCTATGGCTACACCTTC. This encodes CAISEYRASYGYTF.

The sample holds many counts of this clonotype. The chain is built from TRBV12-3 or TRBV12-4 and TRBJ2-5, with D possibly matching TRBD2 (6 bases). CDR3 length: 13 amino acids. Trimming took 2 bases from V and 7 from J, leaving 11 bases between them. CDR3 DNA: TGTGCCAGCAGTTTACCAGCGGGCGGGACCCAGTACTTC. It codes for CASSLPAGGTQYF.

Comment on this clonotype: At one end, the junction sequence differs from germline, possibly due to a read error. The CDR3 DNA follows: TGCGCCAGCAGCCAAGATCATGGGTACCAGGAGACCCAGTACTTC. Translating it yields CASSQDHGYQETQYF. The V gene is TRBV4-1, the J gene TRBJ2-5; no firm D call. The CDR3 contains 15 residues. Germline V gene lookup returns CDR1 MGHRA and CDR2 YSYEKL.

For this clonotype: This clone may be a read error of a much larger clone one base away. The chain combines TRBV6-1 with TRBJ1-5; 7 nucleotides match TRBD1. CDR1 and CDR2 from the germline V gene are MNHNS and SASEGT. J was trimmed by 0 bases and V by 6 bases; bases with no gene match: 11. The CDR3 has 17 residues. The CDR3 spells CASSVNEQGDSNQPQHF. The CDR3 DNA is TGTGCCAGCAGCGTTAACGAGCAGGGGGATAGCAATCAGCCCCAGCATTTT.

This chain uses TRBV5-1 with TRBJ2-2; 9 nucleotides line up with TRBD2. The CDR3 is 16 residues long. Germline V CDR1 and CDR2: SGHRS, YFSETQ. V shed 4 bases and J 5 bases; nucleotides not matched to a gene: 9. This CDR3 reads CASSRNSGSGTGELFF. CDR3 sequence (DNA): TGCGCCAGCAGCCGGAATAGCGGGAGTGGGACCGGGGAGCTGTTTTTT.

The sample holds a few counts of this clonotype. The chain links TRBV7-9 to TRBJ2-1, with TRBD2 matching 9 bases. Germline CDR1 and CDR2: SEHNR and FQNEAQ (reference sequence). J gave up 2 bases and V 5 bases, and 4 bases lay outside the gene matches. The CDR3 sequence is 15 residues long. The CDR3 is CASSQLAGAYNEQFF. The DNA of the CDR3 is TGTGCCAGCAGCCAACTAGCGGGCGCCTACAATGAGCAGTTCTTC.

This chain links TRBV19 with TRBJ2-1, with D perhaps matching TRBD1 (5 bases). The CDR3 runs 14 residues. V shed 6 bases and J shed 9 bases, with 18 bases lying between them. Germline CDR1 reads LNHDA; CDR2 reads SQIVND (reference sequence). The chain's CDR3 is CASRGSDRVSEQFF. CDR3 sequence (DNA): TGTGCCAGTAGGGGCTCCGACAGAGTGAGTGAGCAGTTCTTC.

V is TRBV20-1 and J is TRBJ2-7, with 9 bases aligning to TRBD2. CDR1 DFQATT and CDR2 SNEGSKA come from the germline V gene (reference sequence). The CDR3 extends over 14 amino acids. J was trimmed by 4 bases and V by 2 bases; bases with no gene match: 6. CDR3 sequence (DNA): TGCAGTGCTAGACCTAGCGGGATGTTTTACGAGCAGTACTTC. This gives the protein CSARPSGMFYEQYF.

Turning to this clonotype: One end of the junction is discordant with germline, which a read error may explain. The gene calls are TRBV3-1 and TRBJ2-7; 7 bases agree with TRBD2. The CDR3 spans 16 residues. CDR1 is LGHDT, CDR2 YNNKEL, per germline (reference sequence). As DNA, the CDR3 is TGCGCCAGCAGCCAAGACCGAGGGAGGGCCCTCTTCGGGCAGTACTTC. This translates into CASSQDRGRALFGQYF.